Sequencing of this T cell receptor (beta chain) was carried out in a study of siplizumab effects on memory and regulatory T cells. In the case of this clone: Its antigen is undetermined.

V was shortened by 6 bases and J by 6 bases, with 16 bases between the two germline ends. CDR1 MNHEY and CDR2 SMNVEV come from the germline V gene (reference sequence). CDR3 length: 14 residues. Each sample yielded roughly 9.3 x 10^4 assayed TCR templates. The method was immunoSEQ multiplex PCR; TCRdb's version includes in-frame clones alone and lacks a portion of them. The data contain 85,000 to 130,000 clones, over 90% of them singletons. Study results and caveats: Memory cells seemed less diverse than naive T cells, which also seemed major contributors to the alloresponse.

This chain links TRBV27 with TRBJ2-3; D not resolved. Input material: Tregs sorted from blood. This sequence was found in a human donor in good health. The CDR3 sequence is CASSTGRFRDTQYF. The CDR3 nucleotides read TGTGCCAGCAGCACCGGACGGTTCAGGGATACGCAGTATTTT.